This is a list of T cell receptor beta chains from one sample in a study of T cell repertoires in cytomegalovirus infection. MiXCR, applied by TCRdb to the reads, yields one record per CDR3 protein. In the table there are approximately 100,000 distinct CDR3 sequences, approximately 45% of which are singletons. Their antigen targets remain unknown. This sample comprised CD8+ T cells from cultured PBMCs, obtained from culture after CMV antigen stimulation. The receptor set was obtained from a human donor in good health (CMV status not recorded). Some clones in this sample may be carry-over from other donors' samples. Both conserved end residues are part of each CDR3. The D gene is left open where the match is weak. For some rows the clone size is stated as once, few or many, or as a class when expanded; others skip it.

clone_size: -; j_call: TRBJ2-2; v_call: TRBV7-8; d_call: TRBD2; cdr3_aa: CASSPWTSGGTGELFF; cdr3_nt: TGTGCCAGCAGCCCCTGGACTAGCGGGGGGACCGGGGAGCTGTTTTTT
clone_size: few; j_call: TRBJ2-7; v_call: TRBV7-6; d_call: TRBD1; cdr3_aa: CASSRQGTDEQYF; cdr3_nt: TGTGCCAGCAGCCGACAAGGGACAGACGAGCAGTACTTC
clone_size: many; j_call: TRBJ1-6; v_call: TRBV6-6; d_call: -; cdr3_aa: CASIGGVTSSYNSPLHF; cdr3_nt: TGTGCCAGCATCGGCGGGGTAACTAGCTCCTATAATTCACCCCTCCACTTT
clone_size: few; j_call: TRBJ2-3; v_call: TRBV4-2; d_call: TRBD2; cdr3_aa: CASSQGTSGDDTQYF; cdr3_nt: TGTGCCAGCAGCCAAGGGACTAGCGGGGATGATACGCAGTATTTT
clone_size: -; j_call: TRBJ1-2; v_call: TRBV6-5; d_call: -; cdr3_aa: CASSSPPTGTYGYTF; cdr3_nt: TGTGCCAGCAGTTCGCCGCCCACGGGGACCTATGGCTACACCTTC
clone_size: -; j_call: TRBJ1-2; v_call: TRBV18; d_call: -; cdr3_aa: CASSPPGGANYGYTF; cdr3_nt: TGTGCCAGCTCACCCCCCGGGGGCGCGAACTATGGCTACACCTTC
clone_size: -; j_call: TRBJ2-7; v_call: TRBV28; d_call: TRBD2; cdr3_aa: CASSTSGGTGGPYEQYF; cdr3_nt: TGTGCCAGCAGTACTAGCGGGGGAACCGGGGGACCCTACGAGCAGTACTTC
clone_size: -; j_call: TRBJ1-5; v_call: TRBV6-5; d_call: -; cdr3_aa: CASSDGHNSNQPQHF; cdr3_nt: TGTGCCAGCAGTGACGGACATAATAGCAATCAGCCCCAGCATTTT
clone_size: -; j_call: TRBJ1-2; v_call: TRBV7-9; d_call: -; cdr3_aa: CASSGDINGYTF; cdr3_nt: TGTGCCAGCAGCGGGGACATAAATGGCTACACCTTC
clone_size: many; j_call: TRBJ1-2; v_call: TRBV27; d_call: TRBD1; cdr3_aa: CASSPSWTGAPYGYTF; cdr3_nt: TGTGCCAGCAGTCCAAGTTGGACAGGGGCACCATATGGCTACACCTTC
clone_size: -; j_call: TRBJ1-5; v_call: TRBV6-6; d_call: -; cdr3_aa: CASSVRSMGASNQPQHF; cdr3_nt: TGTGCCAGCAGTGTACGGTCGATGGGGGCAAGCAATCAGCCCCAGCATTTT
clone_size: -; j_call: TRBJ1-1; v_call: TRBV7-9; d_call: TRBD1; cdr3_aa: CASSGTGKGPEAFF; cdr3_nt: TGTGCCAGCAGCGGGACAGGGAAAGGGCCTGAAGCTTTCTTT
clone_size: -; j_call: TRBJ2-1; v_call: TRBV6-2/TRBV6-3; d_call: -; cdr3_aa: CASSYSLRDTRNNEQFF; cdr3_nt: TGTGCCAGCAGTTACTCTTTGCGGGACACCCGTAACAATGAGCAGTTCTTC
clone_size: -; j_call: TRBJ2-1; v_call: TRBV19; d_call: TRBD2; cdr3_aa: CASSIVTSGGIYNEQFF; cdr3_nt: TGTGCCAGTAGTATAGTTACTAGCGGGGGTATATACAATGAGCAGTTCTTC
clone_size: -; j_call: TRBJ2-5; v_call: TRBV5-4; d_call: -; cdr3_aa: CASSSTEKETQYF; cdr3_nt: TGTGCCAGCAGCTCGACAGAGAAAGAGACCCAGTACTTC
clone_size: -; j_call: TRBJ2-5; v_call: TRBV4-1; d_call: -; cdr3_aa: CASSPPGEHQETQYF; cdr3_nt: TGCGCCAGCAGCCCCCCGGGAGAGCACCAAGAGACCCAGTACTTC
clone_size: -; j_call: TRBJ2-1; v_call: TRBV7-9; d_call: -; cdr3_aa: CASNPSTYNEQFF; cdr3_nt: TGTGCCAGCAACCCGTCCACCTACAATGAGCAGTTCTTC
clone_size: -; j_call: TRBJ1-2; v_call: TRBV20-1; d_call: TRBD1; cdr3_aa: CSAGGPDRAYGYTF; cdr3_nt: TGCAGTGCCGGGGGACCGGACAGGGCCTATGGCTACACCTTC
clone_size: many; j_call: TRBJ2-1; v_call: TRBV19; d_call: TRBD1; cdr3_aa: CASRQGANPYNEQFF; cdr3_nt: TGTGCCAGTAGACAGGGGGCGAACCCCTACAATGAGCAGTTCTTC
clone_size: -; j_call: TRBJ2-1; v_call: TRBV28; d_call: -; cdr3_aa: CASSLYETVHGGHYNEQFF; cdr3_nt: TGTGCCAGCAGTTTATACGAGACCGTCCATGGGGGCCACTACAATGAGCAGTTCTTC
clone_size: -; j_call: TRBJ2-1; v_call: TRBV28; d_call: -; cdr3_aa: CASSLWREGGPYNEQFF; cdr3_nt: TGTGCCAGCAGTTTATGGAGGGAGGGGGGGCCCTACAATGAGCAGTTCTTC
clone_size: -; j_call: TRBJ2-5; v_call: TRBV10-3; d_call: -; cdr3_aa: CAISDREKVQETQYF; cdr3_nt: TGTGCCATCAGTGACAGGGAGAAGGTCCAAGAGACCCAGTACTTC
clone_size: -; j_call: TRBJ2-3; v_call: TRBV7-2; d_call: TRBD2; cdr3_aa: CASSVDLSGISTDTQYF; cdr3_nt: TGTGCCAGCAGCGTAGACCTTAGCGGGATATCCACAGATACGCAGTATTTT
clone_size: -; j_call: TRBJ2-3; v_call: TRBV11-3; d_call: TRBD1; cdr3_aa: CASSPDRDTDTQYF; cdr3_nt: TGTGCCAGCAGCCCCGACAGGGACACAGATACGCAGTATTTT
clone_size: -; j_call: TRBJ2-1; v_call: TRBV27; d_call: -; cdr3_aa: CASSIQGGNEQFF; cdr3_nt: TGTGCCAGCAGTATACAGGGAGGCAATGAGCAGTTCTTC
clone_size: many; j_call: TRBJ1-4; v_call: TRBV7-9; d_call: -; cdr3_aa: CASRRDGINEKLFF; cdr3_nt: TGTGCCAGCAGGCGGGACGGTATAAATGAAAAACTGTTTTTT
clone_size: once; j_call: TRBJ2-5; v_call: TRBV7-6; d_call: TRBD2; cdr3_aa: CASSFQRGAGETQYF; cdr3_nt: TGTGCCAGCAGCTTCCAGCGGGGTGCCGGGGAGACCCAGTACTTC
clone_size: few; j_call: TRBJ2-1; v_call: TRBV6-5; d_call: TRBD1; cdr3_aa: CASSYFTGVRPYNEQFF; cdr3_nt: TGTGCCAGCAGTTACTTCACAGGGGTCCGGCCCTACAATGAGCAGTTCTTC
clone_size: -; j_call: TRBJ2-3; v_call: TRBV7-2; d_call: -; cdr3_aa: CASSLNSGPPSTDTQYF; cdr3_nt: TGTGCCAGCAGCTTAAACTCAGGACCTCCTAGCACAGATACGCAGTATTTT
clone_size: -; j_call: TRBJ1-1; v_call: TRBV5-1; d_call: TRBD1; cdr3_aa: CASSSPGGNTEAFF; cdr3_nt: TGCGCCAGCAGCTCTCCAGGGGGGAACACTGAAGCTTTCTTT
clone_size: few; j_call: TRBJ2-2; v_call: TRBV7-6; d_call: TRBD1; cdr3_aa: CASSSPTGGRTGELFF; cdr3_nt: TGTGCCAGCAGCTCGCCGACAGGGGGCCGCACCGGGGAGCTGTTTTTT
clone_size: -; j_call: TRBJ2-3; v_call: TRBV4-1; d_call: TRBD2; cdr3_aa: CASSQVLWRGETDTQYF; cdr3_nt: TGCGCCAGCAGCCAAGTCCTCTGGCGGGGGGAGACAGATACGCAGTATTTT
clone_size: -; j_call: TRBJ1-2; v_call: TRBV28; d_call: -; cdr3_aa: CASSPALGDRYGYTF; cdr3_nt: TGTGCCAGCAGCCCCGCCCTCGGGGATCGCTATGGCTACACCTTC
clone_size: few; j_call: TRBJ2-2; v_call: TRBV7-8; d_call: -; cdr3_aa: CASSLVEIGYTGELFF; cdr3_nt: TGTGCCAGCAGCTTAGTCGAGATAGGGTACACCGGGGAGCTGTTTTTT
clone_size: -; j_call: TRBJ1-4; v_call: TRBV15; d_call: TRBD1; cdr3_aa: CATSGRTGGLELLFF; cdr3_nt: TGTGCCACCAGCGGCCGGACAGGGGGACTTGAATTACTGTTTTTT
clone_size: -; j_call: TRBJ1-1; v_call: TRBV4-1; d_call: TRBD1; cdr3_aa: CASSQVTGTYTEAFF; cdr3_nt: TGCGCCAGCAGCCAGGTGACAGGGACATACACTGAAGCTTTCTTT
clone_size: few; j_call: TRBJ2-1; v_call: TRBV27; d_call: -; cdr3_aa: CASKDPQRSYNEQFF; cdr3_nt: TGTGCCAGCAAAGATCCCCAGAGGTCCTACAATGAGCAGTTCTTC
clone_size: -; j_call: TRBJ2-7; v_call: TRBV7-6; d_call: TRBD1; cdr3_aa: CASSPGMGQGIYEQYF; cdr3_nt: TGTGCCAGCAGCCCAGGCATGGGACAGGGTATCTACGAGCAGTACTTC
clone_size: few; j_call: TRBJ1-1; v_call: TRBV7-2; d_call: -; cdr3_aa: CASSATVTEAFF; cdr3_nt: TGTGCCAGCAGCGCCACGGTCACTGAAGCTTTCTTT
clone_size: -; j_call: TRBJ1-5; v_call: TRBV11-2; d_call: TRBD1; cdr3_aa: CASSPSTGAGQPQHF; cdr3_nt: TGTGCCAGCAGCCCCTCTACAGGGGCGGGTCAGCCCCAGCATTTT